One sample yielded the 21 T cell receptor beta chains listed below, sequenced in a study of CD8+CD57+ T cells in acquired aplastic anemia. In patients chosen for sequencing, flow cytometry had shown CD8+CD57+ cell expansion. The study profiled TCR beta VDJ and CDR3 using genomic DNA as template. MiXCR, run by TCRdb on the reads, gives a single entry per CDR3 protein. This repertoire shows around 180,000 distinct CDR3 sequences, around 50% found once; its top ten account for 10% to 15%. The sequencing input was sorted CD4+, CD8+, or CD8+CD57+ T cells (not recorded which) from PBMCs. These receptors were obtained from a human donor with aplastic anemia.

This clonotype occurred a few times. V usage is TRBV6-5 and J usage is TRBJ1-4; 7 nucleotides agree with TRBD1. V lost 2 bases to trimming and J lost 8 bases; unmatched junction nucleotides: 5. CDR3 length: 14 amino acids. Looked up from germline, CDR1 is MNHEY and CDR2 is SVGAGI. CDR3 sequence: CASSYLTGNEKLFF. CDR3 in DNA: TGTGCCAGCAGTTACCTGACAGGGAACGAAAAACTGTTTTTT.

This clonotype was recorded a few times. The chain recombines TRBV30 with TRBJ2-5; D gene unclear. This CDR3 contains 13 residues. V was clipped by 3 bases and J by 1 base, with 9 bases between them. The V gene's germline CDR1 is GTSNPN and CDR2 SVGIG (reference sequence). The DNA for the CDR3 is TGTGCCTGGAGCAAGGGTCTCCAAGAGACCCAGTACTTC. This encodes CAWSKGLQETQYF.

The J gene is TRBJ2-1, the V gene TRBV7-2; no clear D. The V and J ends lost 5 bases and 6 bases respectively, with 11 bases between them. Germline CDR1 and CDR2: SGHTA and FQGNSA. The CDR3 is made up of 13 amino acids. The CDR3 protein is CASSRGVLNEQFF. CDR3 bases: TGTGCCAGCAGCAGAGGAGTCCTCAATGAGCAGTTCTTC.

Remarks on this clonotype: Since a much larger clone is just one base distant, this may be a read error. The chain combines TRBV2 with TRBJ1-5; 8 bases match TRBD1. Germline CDR1 and CDR2: SNHLY and FYNNEI. The CDR3 runs 14 residues. The CDR3 DNA reads TGTGCCAGCAATCAGGGGGCGCGAAATCGGCCCCAGCATTTT. Translation: CASNQGARNRPQHF.

This chain uses TRBV6-2 or TRBV6-3 with TRBJ2-1; D call uncertain. This CDR3 has 16 amino acids. The V gene's germline CDR1 is MNHEY and CDR2 SVGEGT. V was shortened by 6 bases and J by 9 bases, with 24 bases between the two germline ends. The DNA for the CDR3 is TGTGCCAGCAGGCCCCGGTCCGAGCAGAGTATGGTTGAGCAGTTCTTC. Protein: CASRPRSEQSMVEQFF.

In its sample, this clonotype was seen a few times. The chain employs TRBV18 and TRBJ1-6; 7 bases line up with TRBD1. From germline, CDR1 is KGHSH and CDR2 LQKENI. The CDR3 spans 16 residues. Trimming took 3 bases from V and 6 from J; bases not matched to a gene: 8. This chain's CDR3 is CASSPIQGGGNSPLHF. CDR3 DNA sequence: TGTGCCAGCTCACCTATCCAGGGGGGCGGTAATTCACCCCTCCACTTT.

The genes are TRBV4-2 and TRBJ2-7; 10 nucleotides match TRBD2. This CDR3 has 16 residues. After removal of 0 bases from V and 1 base from J, the junction contained 3 bases not matched to a gene. Germline V gives CDR1 LGHNA, CDR2 YNFKEQ. CDR3 in amino acids: CASSQDGTSASYEQYF. The CDR3, as DNA: TGTGCCAGCAGCCAAGATGGGACTAGCGCTTCCTACGAGCAGTACTTC.

This chain joins TRBV7-9 and TRBJ2-3; D gene unclear. Germline CDR1 and CDR2: SEHNR and FQNEAQ (reference sequence). V was pared by 2 bases and J by 3 bases, with 6 bases between. The CDR3 is 13 amino acids. CDR3 sequence: CASSLSLTDTQYF. CDR3 in DNA: TGTGCCAGCAGCTTATCTTTAACAGATACGCAGTATTTT.

Concerning this clonotype: One junction end does not reproduce the germline sequence, and a read error may be involved. The J gene is TRBJ1-6, the V gene TRBV10-1; D unresolved. There are 17 residues in the CDR3. In germline, CDR1 is WNHNN, CDR2 SYGVQD (reference sequence). The CDR3 DNA reads as TGCGCCACCCACCGGACTCCCTCCTGGGGTTATAATTCACCCCTCCACTTC. Its protein is CATHRTPSWGYNSPLHF.

This clonotype was observed many times. The chain recombines TRBV24-1 with TRBJ2-7; 12 nucleotides align to TRBD1. Trimming removed 3 bases from V and 7 bases from J; junction bases left unmatched: 6. In germline, CDR1 is KGHDR, CDR2 SFDVKD. The CDR3 sequence is 15 residues long. CDR3 region: CATSDPGQGAKEQYF. DNA for the CDR3: TGTGCCACCAGTGATCCGGGACAGGGGGCGAAAGAGCAGTACTTC.

The chain carries TRBV6-2 or TRBV6-3 and TRBJ2-3, with D possibly matching TRBD1 (5 bases). The V and J ends lost 0 bases and 4 bases respectively, with 20 bases between them. This CDR3 has 18 residues. Germline V gene lookup returns CDR1 MNHEY and CDR2 SVGEGT. The CDR3 here is CASSYSTVGQGRADTQYF. CDR3 DNA sequence: TGTGCCAGCAGTTACTCGACGGTCGGCCAGGGTCGCGCAGATACGCAGTATTTT.

The V call is TRBV10-1, the J call TRBJ2-5, with TRBD2 identical over 9 bases. From germline, CDR1 is WNHNN and CDR2 SYGVQD (reference sequence). The CDR3 is 14 amino acids. V was pared by 8 bases and J by 7 bases, with 11 bases of the junction left unmatched. The CDR3 sequence is CASGTAGGRGTQYF. For the CDR3, the DNA is TGCGCCAGCGGGACGGCGGGGGGGCGTGGGACCCAGTACTTC.

The gene calls are TRBV11-3 and TRBJ2-1; 8 bases line up with TRBD2. In germline, CDR1 is SGHNT, CDR2 YENEEA. The CDR3 loop spans 12 amino acids. Trimming took 6 bases from V and 10 from J; bases not matched to a gene: 5. CDR3 in amino acids: CASREAGAEQFF. For the CDR3, the DNA is TGTGCCAGCAGGGAAGCGGGGGCCGAGCAGTTCTTC.

This clonotype occurred once. The chain is built from TRBV7-9 and TRBJ2-7; 8 bases agree with TRBD1. This CDR3 has 14 amino acids. Unmatched junction bases numbered 5, after V lost 1 base and J lost 6 bases. The germline V gene has CDR1 SEHNR and CDR2 FQNEAQ (reference sequence). CDR3 sequence (DNA): TGTGCCAGCAGCTTAGGGCCAGGGGGCGGCGAGCAGTACTTC. Its translation is CASSLGPGGGEQYF.

This clonotype showed up just a few times. This sequence joins TRBV20-1 and TRBJ2-7, with 10 bases fitting TRBD1. Trimming cost V 3 bases and J 6 bases; bases outside gene matches: 2. CDR1 is DFQATT, CDR2 SNEGSKA, per germline (reference sequence). CDR3 length equals 12 residues. In DNA form, the CDR3 reads TGCAGTGCTAGTGGGGACAGGGGCGAGCAGTACTTC. It yields the protein CSASGDRGEQYF.

About this clonotype itself: The junction differs from germline at one of its ends, possibly a read error. V and J are TRBV2 and TRBJ1-6; D perhaps matches TRBD1 (5 bases). Germline CDR1 reads SNHLY; CDR2 reads FYNNEI. The CDR3 has 15 amino acids. CDR3 residues: CVSSPRGWEDSPLHF. The CDR3 DNA sequence: TGCGTCAGCAGCCCCCGGGGCTGGGAGGATTCACCCCTCCACTTT.

On this clonotype: A junction end diverges from the germline sequence, so it may reflect a read error. The chain recombines TRBV5-1 with TRBJ1-1; 9 bases fit TRBD1. Per germline, CDR1 SGHRS and CDR2 YFSETQ. The CDR3 is 14 residues long. The CDR3 loop reads CATSPGTGIPEAFF. DNA for the CDR3: TGCGCCACCAGCCCCGGGACAGGGATCCCTGAAGCTTTCTTT.

This chain connects TRBV2 to TRBJ1-5, with D hard to call. The germline V and J ends were trimmed by 3 bases and 11 bases, with 14 bases remaining between them. This CDR3 spans 13 amino acids. Germline lookup yields CDR1 SNHLY and CDR2 FYNNEI. The chain's CDR3 is CASSDVTRGAQHF. The CDR3 DNA is TGTGCCAGCAGTGACGTCACTCGCGGGGCCCAGCATTTT.

With respect to this clonotype: A clone one base away is much larger, so this may be a read error. The rearrangement links TRBV6-5 to TRBJ2-3; no definite D call. The germline gives CDR1 MNHEY, CDR2 SVGAGI. The CDR3 is made up of 15 amino acids. CDR3 protein: CASGYKGYDTDTQYF. As DNA, the CDR3 is TGTGCCAGCGGTTACAAGGGATACGATACAGATACGCAGTATTTT.

This clonotype has only a few counts. V usage is TRBV10-3 and J usage is TRBJ2-2, with TRBD2 matching over 8 bases. CDR1 is ENHRY and CDR2 is SYGVKD in the germline V gene. With 8 bases clipped from V and 1 base from J, the junction kept 3 bases outside the gene matches. This CDR3 is built from 14 residues. CDR3 nucleotides: TGTGCCATCGAGGGGACTAGGAACACCGGGGAGCTGTTTTTT. This gives the protein CAIEGTRNTGELFF.

This clonotype was counted ten times or more. CDR3 sequence (DNA): TGTGCCAGCAGTGATACTTACACCGGGGAGCTGTTTTTT. It is translated as CASSDTYTGELFF. V gene TRBV2 combines with J gene TRBJ2-2; no reliable D call. Trimming stripped 3 bases from V and 3 bases from J, with 5 bases between. This CDR3 comprises 13 residues. In germline, CDR1 is SNHLY, CDR2 FYNNEI.